These T cell receptor beta chains were read from a single sample in a study of cytomegalovirus exposure and HLA in healthy donors. The table came from immunoSEQ multiplex PCR; TCRdb's copy has only in-frame clones and leaves some out. Counted here are 150,000 to 200,000 clones, about four fifths occurring once; the ten biggest clones make up 0.5%. Input material: PBMCs. These receptors were obtained from a woman between 45 and 60 years old in good health and CMV-seronegative. Each CDR3 is given with its conserved first and last residue. The D gene is left open where the match is weak. For some rows the clone size is stated as once, few or many, or as a class when expanded; others skip it.

v_gene,j_gene,abundance,d_gene,CDR3nt,CDR3aa
TRBV5-8,TRBJ1-1,.,TRBD1,TGTGCCAGCAGCCACGGACAGGTGGCTTTCTTT,CASSHGQVAFF
TRBV25-1,TRBJ1-6,.,.,TGTGCCAGCAGTGCCGGGACACAGAATTCACCCCTCCACTTT,CASSAGTQNSPLHF
TRBV5-1,TRBJ2-7,.,.,TGCGCCAGCAGTTTTTCGGGGAACGAGCAGTACTTC,CASSFSGNEQYF
TRBV7-6,TRBJ2-7,.,.,TGTGCCAGCAGCTTCGGACAAAACGAGCAGTACTTC,CASSFGQNEQYF
TRBV7-2,TRBJ2-7,few,TRBD2,TGTGCCAGCAGCCAAAGCGGGAGCCGATACTACGAGCAGTACTTC,CASSQSGSRYYEQYF
TRBV28,TRBJ2-5,.,TRBD2,TGTGCCAGCAGTCCTGGACTAGCGGGGGGGAAAGAGACCCAGTACTTC,CASSPGLAGGKETQYF
TRBV9,TRBJ2-2,.,TRBD2,TGTGCCAGCAGCGTAGGACTAGCGGGGACCGGGGAGCTGTTTTTT,CASSVGLAGTGELFF
TRBV6-6,TRBJ2-7,.,.,TGTGCCAGCAGTACGCGGGTTCGCGAGCAGTACTTC,CASSTRVREQYF
TRBV2,TRBJ1-5,.,.,TGTGCCAGCAAACTACCCGGGTCTTCTGGCAATCAGCCCCAGCATTTT,CASKLPGSSGNQPQHF
TRBV28,TRBJ2-7,once,TRBD1,TGTGCCAGCAGTTCCCGGACAGGGTGGATCTACGAGCAGTACTTC,CASSSRTGWIYEQYF
TRBV5-8,TRBJ2-1,.,.,TGTGCCAGCAGCGCAACAGGGCTCCCTGGCAATGAGCAGTTCTTC,CASSATGLPGNEQFF
TRBV2,TRBJ1-5,.,.,TGTGCCAGCAGTCCCACCGACAGGTCTCAGCCCCAGCATTTT,CASSPTDRSQPQHF
TRBV7-2,TRBJ2-1,few,.,TGTGCCACTAGGGGCGGGAACTCCTACAATGAGCAGTTCTTC,CATRGGNSYNEQFF
TRBV11-2,TRBJ2-7,.,.,TGTGCCAGCAGCTCGGGACGGGGGTCCTACGAGCAGTACTTC,CASSSGRGSYEQYF
TRBV2,TRBJ2-7,.,.,TGTGCCAGCAGGAGGACAGAAAGCTACGAGCAGTACTTC,CASRRTESYEQYF
TRBV27,TRBJ2-3,.,TRBD2,TGTGCCAGCAAGACTAGCGGAGATGACCCTAGCACAGATACGCAGTATTTT,CASKTSGDDPSTDTQYF
TRBV18,TRBJ2-5,few,.,TGTGCCAGCTCACCACCGGTTGCGAGGGAGACCCAGTACTTC,CASSPPVARETQYF
TRBV28,TRBJ1-1,.,.,TGTGCCAGCCCATCGAACACTGAAGCTTTCTTT,CASPSNTEAFF
TRBV11-2,TRBJ2-5,.,.,TGTGCCAGCAGCTTAGGCGTGGAGACCCAGTACTTC,CASSLGVETQYF
TRBV9,TRBJ2-7,.,.,TGTGCCAGCAGCGTAGGAGGCGAGCAGTACTTC,CASSVGGEQYF
TRBV5-1,TRBJ2-2,once,TRBD1,TGCGCCAGCAGCTTGACAGGGGGTGGCACCGGGGAGCTGTTTTTT,CASSLTGGGTGELFF
TRBV5-4,TRBJ2-2,.,.,TGTGCCAGCAGCTTGTGGAGCCCCACCGGGGAGCTGTTTTTT,CASSLWSPTGELFF
TRBV18,TRBJ2-1,.,TRBD2,TGTGCCAGCTCACCGAGTGCGAGGTCGGGGGGGCTAAGGAGGAATGAGCAGTTCTTC,CASSPSARSGGLRRNEQFF
TRBV7-9,TRBJ1-5,.,TRBD1,TGTGCCAGCAGCTCGGGACAGGGTAGTATTCAGCCCCAGCATTTT,CASSSGQGSIQPQHF
TRBV6-5,TRBJ1-5,.,.,TGTGCCAGCGGCCCGGGAGGGAGCAATCAGCCCCAGCATTTT,CASGPGGSNQPQHF
TRBV10-3,TRBJ1-2,.,.,TGTGCCATCACTCCAGGCAGGGACTATGGCTACACCTTC,CAITPGRDYGYTF
TRBV6-6,TRBJ2-3,.,TRBD2,TGTGCCAGCACCTACGGGGGGAGAACTAGCACAGATACGCAGTATTTT,CASTYGGRTSTDTQYF
TRBV2,TRBJ2-2,.,.,TGTGCCAGCAGCTACAGCTCGAACACCGGGGAGCTGTTTTTT,CASSYSSNTGELFF
TRBV30,TRBJ2-1,.,TRBD1,TGTGCCTGGAGTTCGGGGACAGGGCGAAATGAGCAGTTCTTC,CAWSSGTGRNEQFF
TRBV28,TRBJ1-3,.,TRBD1,TGTGCCAGCAGTTCGCGACAGGGCTCTGGAAACACCATATATTTT,CASSSRQGSGNTIYF
TRBV28,TRBJ1-6,.,.,TGTGCCAGCAGTTTACATCAGGAAGGGAGGACACCCCTCCACTTT,CASSLHQEGRTPLHF
TRBV28,TRBJ1-2,.,TRBD1,TGTGCCAGCAGCAGACAGGGCTCCTATGGCTACACCTTC,CASSRQGSYGYTF
TRBV7-9,TRBJ2-1,.,.,TGTGCCAGCAGCTTAGCGGGGGGGCCCTACAATGAGCAGTTCTTC,CASSLAGGPYNEQFF
TRBV19,TRBJ1-1,.,TRBD1,TGTGCCAGTAGTACGGGACAGGATATGGGCACTGAAGCTTTCTTT,CASSTGQDMGTEAFF
TRBV28,TRBJ2-1,.,.,TGTGCCAGCAGTCCCAGCCCGGGACTGGGAAGCTCCTACAATGAGCAGTTCTTC,CASSPSPGLGSSYNEQFF